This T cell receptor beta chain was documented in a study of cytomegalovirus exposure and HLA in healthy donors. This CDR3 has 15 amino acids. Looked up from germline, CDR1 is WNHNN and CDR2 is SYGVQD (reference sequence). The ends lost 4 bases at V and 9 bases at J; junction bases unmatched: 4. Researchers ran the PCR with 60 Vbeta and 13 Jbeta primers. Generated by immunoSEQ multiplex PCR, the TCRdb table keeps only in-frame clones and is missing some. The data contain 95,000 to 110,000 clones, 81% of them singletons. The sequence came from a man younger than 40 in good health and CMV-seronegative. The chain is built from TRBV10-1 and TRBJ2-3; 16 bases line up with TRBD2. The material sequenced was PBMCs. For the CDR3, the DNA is TGCGCCAGCAGTGTGGGGACTAGCGGGAGGGCCACGCAGTATTTT. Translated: CASSVGTSGRATQYF.